The 27 T cell receptor beta chains listed next were all sequenced from one sample in a study of cytomegalovirus exposure and HLA in healthy donors. In the PCR, 60 Vbeta and 13 Jbeta primers were used. TCRdb's table, derived via immunoSEQ multiplex PCR, lists solely in-frame clones and lacks some. Of approximately 97,000 clones listed, 70% to 90% are singletons. Sequencing was done on a sample of PBMCs. These receptors all stem from a man aged 40-49 years in good health and CMV-seronegative.

A word on this clone: Other DNA variants within this sample encode the same CDR3. The chain uses TRBV5-1 and TRBJ2-3, with TRBD1 identical over 11 bases. CDR1 is SGHRS, CDR2 YFSETQ, per germline. There are 15 residues in the CDR3. V was pared by 3 bases and J by 3 bases, with 3 bases of the junction left unmatched. The CDR3 bases are TGCGCCAGCAGCTCCGGGACAGGGGGGACAGATACGCAGTATTTT. This codes for CASSSGTGGTDTQYF.

V is TRBV15 and J is TRBJ2-7; possible D gene TRBD2, 6 bases. V shed 5 bases and J shed 1 base, with 15 bases lying between them. CDR1 and CDR2 (germline): LNHNV, YYDKDF (reference sequence). The CDR3 runs to 15 residues. The CDR3, as DNA: TGTGCCACCAGCCCCGGGGCGGGGTCGTCCTACGAGCAGTACTTC. Protein product: CATSPGAGSSYEQYF.

This chain connects TRBV10-3 to TRBJ2-2; 8 positions agree with TRBD1. V trimming: 10 bases; J trimming: 3 bases; junction bases outside the gene matches: 7. The germline gives CDR1 ENHRY, CDR2 SYGVKD. CDR3 length equals 14 residues. CDR3: CATADRGDTGELFF. CDR3 bases: TGTGCCACCGCCGACAGGGGCGACACCGGGGAGCTGTTTTTT.

V usage is TRBV9 and J usage is TRBJ2-3; 12 bases align to TRBD2. The ends lost 1 base at V and 4 bases at J; junction bases unmatched: 1. The CDR3 runs 15 residues. The germline V gene encodes CDR1 SGDLS and CDR2 YYNGEE. The DNA for the CDR3 is TGTGCCAGCAGCGTACTAGCGGGGGGGCCAGATACGCAGTATTTT. Its translation: CASSVLAGGPDTQYF.

The genes are TRBV5-1 and TRBJ2-7, with D hard to call. Germline CDR1 reads SGHRS; CDR2 reads YFSETQ. The V and J ends lost 2 bases and 2 bases respectively, with 8 bases between them. This CDR3 is 13 amino acids long. CDR3 nucleotides: TGCGCCAGCAGCTTTGCAGGTACCTACGAGCAGTACTTC. Its protein product is CASSFAGTYEQYF.

Worth noting for this clone: One end of the junction is discordant with germline, which a read error may explain. In DNA form, the CDR3 reads TGCGCCAGCACCTTGGGAGGTTCCGGGACATTAGAGACCCAGTACTTC. It translates to CASTLGGSGTLETQYF. The V and J genes are TRBV5-1 and TRBJ2-5; tentatively, D is TRBD1 or TRBD2 (6 bases each). The germline V gene encodes CDR1 SGHRS and CDR2 YFSETQ. This CDR3 has 16 amino acids.

This clone was recorded once. The chain is built from TRBV11-3 and TRBJ1-3; TRBD1 matches at 9 bases. V dropped 6 bases and J dropped 0; count of bases not matched to a gene: 18. The CDR3 runs 20 residues. Germline CDR1 reads SGHNT; CDR2 reads YENEEA. The CDR3 DNA reads as TGTGCCAGCAGTTCCTGTACCGGGACAGGGATGGTAATCTCTGGAAACACCATATATTTT. Residues: CASSSCTGTGMVISGNTIYF.

The chain couples TRBV9 to TRBJ2-1; 9 bases line up with TRBD2. Germline CDR1 is SGDLS and CDR2 is YYNGEE. The CDR3 is made up of 15 amino acids. Losses at the gene ends were 0 bases for V and 9 bases for J; bases not matched to a gene: 7. CDR3 DNA: TGTGCCAGCAGCGTAGGCGTTAGCGGGGGAGTTGAGCAGTTCTTC. This translates into CASSVGVSGGVEQFF.

The chain employs TRBV7-8 and TRBJ1-2; a weak D match, TRBD1 (6 bases). Between the trimmed V and J ends, which lost 5 bases and 8 bases, there was a span of 12 bases. Germline CDR1 and CDR2: SGHVS and FQNEAQ. The CDR3 consists of 12 residues. CDR3 sequence reads: CASSLQGFGYTF. The CDR3 bases are TGTGCCAGCAGCCTACAGGGATTCGGCTACACCTTC.

The V gene is TRBV9, the J gene TRBJ2-4; 7 bases fit TRBD1. Germline values: CDR1 SGDLS, CDR2 YYNGEE. The CDR3 sequence is 14 residues long. Trimming at V came to 0 bases and at J to 6 bases, leaving 3 bases not matched to a gene. This CDR3 reads CASSVGDSGNIQYF. In DNA, the CDR3 is TGTGCCAGCAGCGTAGGGGACAGCGGAAACATTCAGTACTTC.

This clone was recorded only once. The chain uses TRBV4-2 and TRBJ1-5; TRBD1 agrees at 8 bases. The germline V gene has CDR1 LGHNA and CDR2 YNFKEQ. The CDR3 has 15 amino acids. V trimming: 3 bases; J trimming: 7 bases; junction bases outside the gene matches: 8. The CDR3 DNA reads as TGTGCCAGCAGCCATGACGGACAGGGACGGCAGCCCCAGCATTTT. Translating it yields CASSHDGQGRQPQHF.

This clone was observed once. The chain employs TRBV12-5 and TRBJ1-3; D might be TRBD1 (6 bases). V lost 7 bases and J lost 0, with 19 bases in between. This CDR3 has 17 amino acids. Germline V gene sequence: CDR1 LGHNT, CDR2 FRNRAP. CDR3 in DNA: TGTGCTAGTGCCCTATACGGACAGACCAGCTCTGGAAACACCATATATTTT. The encoded protein is CASALYGQTSSGNTIYF. Complete variable domain (other parts from reference TRBV12-5 and TRBJ1-3): DARVTQTPRHKVTEMGQEVTMRCQPILGHNTVFWYRQTMMQGLELLAYFRNRAPLDDSGMPKDRFSAEMPDATLATLKIQPSEPRDSAVYFCASALYGQTSSGNTIYFGEGSWLTVV.

The gene calls are TRBV6-5 and TRBJ2-7; perhaps TRBD2 as D (7 bases). V was cut by 0 bases and J by 3 bases, with 12 bases left in between. CDR3 length: 15 residues. CDR1 is MNHEY, CDR2 SVGAGI, per germline. The CDR3 spells CASSYSGGPRYEQYF. The CDR3, as DNA: TGTGCCAGCAGTTACTCGGGGGGGCCTCGCTACGAGCAGTACTTC.

The chain carries TRBV7-2 and TRBJ2-1; maybe TRBD1 (5 bases). CDR3 length equals 14 residues. Germline CDR1 SGHTA, CDR2 FQGNSA. V lost 8 bases, J lost 4 bases, and 15 bases lay in between. The CDR3 coding sequence is TGTGCCAGCGGACGCCAGGGCGCTTACAATGAGCAGTTCTTC. Residues: CASGRQGAYNEQFF.

This chain joins TRBV6-5 and TRBJ2-5; TRBD2 matches 8 bases. Germline CDR1 reads MNHEY; CDR2 reads SVGAGI. The CDR3 spans 15 residues. V was pared by 0 bases and J by 4 bases, with 4 bases of the junction left unmatched. CDR3 bases: TGTGCCAGCAGTTACTCTGGACTAGCTGGAGAGACCCAGTACTTC. Protein sequence: CASSYSGLAGETQYF.

The CDR3: CASSTGQVYEQYF. CDR3 DNA: TGCGCCAGCAGCACAGGACAGGTCTACGAGCAGTACTTC. The gene calls are TRBV5-1 and TRBJ2-5, with 7 bases identical to TRBD1. The J call may be incorrect, as the DNA end agrees better with TRBJ2-7. This CDR3 spans 13 amino acids. Germline loops: CDR1 SGHRS, CDR2 YFSETQ.

The V gene is TRBV7-8, the J gene TRBJ2-1, with TRBD2 matching over 11 bases. The CDR3 runs to 18 residues. Germline V gene lookup returns CDR1 SGHVS and CDR2 FQNEAQ. The trim removed 4 bases at V and 4 bases at J, leaving 12 bases unmatched. CDR3 residues: CASSYPGLAETLYNEQFF. The DNA of the CDR3 is TGTGCCAGCAGCTATCCGGGACTAGCGGAAACCCTATACAATGAGCAGTTCTTC.

This CDR3 reads CASSQLEASTDTQYF. CDR3 nucleotides: TGTGCCAGCAGCCAGCTGGAGGCTAGCACAGATACGCAGTATTTT. The rearrangement joins TRBV4-2 to TRBJ2-3; tentatively, D is TRBD2 (5 bases). With 3 bases removed from V and 0 bases from J, the gap between germline ends came to 10 bases. Germline V gene sequence: CDR1 LGHNA, CDR2 YNFKEQ. The length of the CDR3 is 15 residues.

For the CDR3, the DNA is TGCGCCAGCAGTGAGCCGACAGGTGGCCCATGCTCCTACGAGCAGTACTTC. Residues: CASSEPTGGPCSYEQYF. J is TRBJ2-7 and V is TRBV10-1; a weak D match, TRBD1 (6 bases). The germline V and J ends were trimmed by 2 bases and 0 bases, with 17 bases remaining between them. This CDR3 is 17 amino acids long. In germline, CDR1 is WNHNN, CDR2 SYGVQD (reference sequence).

This chain joins TRBV19 and TRBJ2-1; tentative D call: TRBD1 (6 bases). This CDR3 comprises 14 residues. V was pared by 2 bases and J by 7 bases, with 12 bases between. Germline CDR1 reads LNHDA; CDR2 reads SQIVND (reference sequence). The CDR3 reads CASSIMGQGNEQFF. CDR3 DNA sequence: TGTGCCAGTAGTATAATGGGGCAGGGGAATGAGCAGTTCTTC.

The chain uses TRBV27 and TRBJ2-1; tentatively, D is TRBD2 (5 bases). The germline V gene encodes CDR1 MNHEY and CDR2 SMNVEV (reference sequence). This CDR3 region has 14 residues. V dropped 2 bases and J dropped 15 bases, with 20 bases sitting between them. The CDR3 here is CASSLGFQLTTLFF. As DNA, the CDR3 is TGTGCCAGCAGTTTAGGGTTTCAGTTGACTACGCTGTTCTTC.

The V call is TRBV6-1, the J call TRBJ2-3, with D perhaps matching TRBD2 (5 bases). V shed 7 bases and J shed 3 bases, with 17 bases lying between them. This CDR3 region has 15 residues. Germline V gives CDR1 MNHNS, CDR2 SASEGT. The CDR3 DNA is TGTGCCAGCACCATAAAGGCCGGGGAGACAGATACGCAGTATTTT. Residues: CASTIKAGETDTQYF.

The rearrangement links TRBV15 to TRBJ2-4, with 10 bases matching TRBD2. Trimming took 0 bases from V and 8 from J; bases not matched to a gene: 4. The CDR3 sequence is 15 residues long. CDR1 is LNHNV, CDR2 YYDKDF, per germline (reference sequence). The CDR3 coding sequence is TGTGCCACCAGCAGAGAGGCTAGCGGGGGTTACATTCAGTACTTC. Translated, it gives CATSREASGGYIQYF.

The gene calls are TRBV27 and TRBJ1-4; D not certain. V lost 1 base and J lost 0, with 21 bases in between. Germline V gene lookup returns CDR1 MNHEY and CDR2 SMNVEV (reference sequence). This CDR3 comprises 20 residues. CDR3 protein: CASSLFGIEGTLATNEKLFF. CDR3 DNA: TGTGCCAGCAGTTTATTCGGTATCGAGGGAACCCTTGCAACTAATGAAAAACTGTTTTTT.

This chain connects TRBV5-1 to TRBJ2-5; 11 nucleotides line up with TRBD2. V lost 7 bases and J lost 4; bases outside the gene matches: 12. The CDR3 totals 16 residues. CDR1 is SGHRS and CDR2 is YFSETQ in the germline V gene. The chain's CDR3 is CASEDNSGGGRETQYF. CDR3 sequence (DNA): TGCGCCAGCGAAGACAATAGCGGGGGGGGGCGAGAGACCCAGTACTTC.

This clone is labeled medium-sized. The chain combines TRBV4-1 with TRBJ2-7, with a possible D match to TRBD2 (6 bases). Trimming took off 1 base at V and 5 bases at J, with 12 bases between the two ends. The CDR3 runs to 14 residues. Germline assignment: CDR1 MGHRA and CDR2 YSYEKL. CDR3 loop: CASSQGGLANEQYF. The CDR3 nucleotides read TGCGCCAGCAGCCAAGGCGGGCTAGCGAACGAGCAGTACTTC.

The chain joins TRBV5-6 to TRBJ2-5, with TRBD2 matching over 13 bases. The CDR3 contains 16 residues. V lost 2 bases, J lost 3 bases, and 4 bases stayed unmatched. Germline loops: CDR1 SGHDT, CDR2 YYEEEE. In DNA form, the CDR3 reads TGTGCCAGCAGCTTCCGGACTAGCGGGGGAAAAGAGACCCAGTACTTC. Translation gives CASSFRTSGGKETQYF.